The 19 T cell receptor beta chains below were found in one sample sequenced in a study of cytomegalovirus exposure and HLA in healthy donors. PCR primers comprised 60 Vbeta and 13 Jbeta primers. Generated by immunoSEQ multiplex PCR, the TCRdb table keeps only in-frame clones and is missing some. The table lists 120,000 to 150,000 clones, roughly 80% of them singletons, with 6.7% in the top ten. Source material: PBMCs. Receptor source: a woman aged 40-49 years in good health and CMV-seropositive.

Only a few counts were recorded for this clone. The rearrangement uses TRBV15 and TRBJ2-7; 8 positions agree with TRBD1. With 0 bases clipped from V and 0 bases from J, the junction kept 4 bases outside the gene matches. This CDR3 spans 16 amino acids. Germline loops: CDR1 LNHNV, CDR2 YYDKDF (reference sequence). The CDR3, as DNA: TGTGCCACCAGCAGAGAGGCCGGGACAGGCTCCTACGAGCAGTACTTC. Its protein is CATSREAGTGSYEQYF.

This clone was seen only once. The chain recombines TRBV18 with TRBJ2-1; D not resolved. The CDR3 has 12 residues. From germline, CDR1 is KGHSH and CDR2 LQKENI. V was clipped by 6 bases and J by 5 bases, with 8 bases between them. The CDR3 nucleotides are TGTGCCAGCTCGTCCAGTAACAATGAGCAGTTCTTC. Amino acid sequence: CASSSSNNEQFF.

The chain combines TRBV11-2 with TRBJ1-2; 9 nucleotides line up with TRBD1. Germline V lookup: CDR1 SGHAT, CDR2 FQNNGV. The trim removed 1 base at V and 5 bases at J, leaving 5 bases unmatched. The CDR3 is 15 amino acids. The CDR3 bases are TGTGCCAGCAGCTTAGCACAGGGGGCAGGGTATGGCTACACCTTC. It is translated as CASSLAQGAGYGYTF.

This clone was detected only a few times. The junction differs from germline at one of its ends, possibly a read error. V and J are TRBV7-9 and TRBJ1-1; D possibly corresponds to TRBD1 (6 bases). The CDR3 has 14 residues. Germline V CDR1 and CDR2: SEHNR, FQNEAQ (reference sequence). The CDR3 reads CSSSLQGQNTEAFF. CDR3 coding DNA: TGTTCCAGCAGCCTCCAGGGGCAGAACACTGAAGCTTTCTTT.

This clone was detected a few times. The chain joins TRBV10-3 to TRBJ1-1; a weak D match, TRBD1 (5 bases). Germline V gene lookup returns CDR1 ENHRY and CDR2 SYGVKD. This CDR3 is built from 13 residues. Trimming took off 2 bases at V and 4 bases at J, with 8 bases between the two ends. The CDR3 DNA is TGTGCCATCAGTGAGGCCGGGGGCACTGAAGCTTTCTTT. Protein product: CAISEAGGTEAFF.

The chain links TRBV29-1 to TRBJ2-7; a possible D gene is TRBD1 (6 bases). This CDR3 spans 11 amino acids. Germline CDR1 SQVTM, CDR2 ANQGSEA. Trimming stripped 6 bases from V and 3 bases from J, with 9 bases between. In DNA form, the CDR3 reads TGCAGCGTAGGGGACAACTACGAGCAGTACTTC. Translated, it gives CSVGDNYEQYF.

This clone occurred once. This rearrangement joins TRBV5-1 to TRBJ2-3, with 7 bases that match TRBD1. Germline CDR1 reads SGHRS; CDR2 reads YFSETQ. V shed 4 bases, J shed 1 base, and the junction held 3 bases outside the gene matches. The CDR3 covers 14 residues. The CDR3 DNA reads TGCGCCAGCAGCAGTACAGGGGGCACAGATACGCAGTATTTT. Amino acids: CASSSTGGTDTQYF.

The CDR3 coding sequence is TGTGCCAGCAGCGCCGAGGGACTAGCGGGGGGCTACGAGCAGTACTTC. It encodes CASSAEGLAGGYEQYF. This chain links TRBV9 with TRBJ2-5; 15 nucleotides align to TRBD2. Judging by the DNA end, TRBJ2-7 fits better; the J call may be wrong. Germline V CDR1 and CDR2: SGDLS, YYNGEE. The CDR3 length is 16 residues.

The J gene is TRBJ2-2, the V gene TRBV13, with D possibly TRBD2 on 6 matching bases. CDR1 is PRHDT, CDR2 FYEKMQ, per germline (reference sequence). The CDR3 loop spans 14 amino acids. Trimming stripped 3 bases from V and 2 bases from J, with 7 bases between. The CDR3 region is CASSFGGNTGELFF. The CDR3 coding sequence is TGTGCCAGCAGCTTCGGGGGAAACACCGGGGAGCTGTTTTTT.

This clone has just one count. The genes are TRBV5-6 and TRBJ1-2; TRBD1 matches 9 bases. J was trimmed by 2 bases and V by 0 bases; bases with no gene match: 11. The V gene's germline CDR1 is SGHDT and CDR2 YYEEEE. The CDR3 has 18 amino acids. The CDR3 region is CASSLGLNRGLNNYGYTF. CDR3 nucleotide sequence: TGTGCCAGCAGCTTGGGGCTAAACAGGGGGCTAAACAACTATGGCTACACCTTC.

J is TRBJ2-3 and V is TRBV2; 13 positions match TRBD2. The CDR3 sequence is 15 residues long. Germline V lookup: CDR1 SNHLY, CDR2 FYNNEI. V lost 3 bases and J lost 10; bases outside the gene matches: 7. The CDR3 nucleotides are TGTGCCAGCAGTGAGGAGACTAGCGGGGGGATTCCGCAGTATTTT. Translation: CASSEETSGGIPQYF.

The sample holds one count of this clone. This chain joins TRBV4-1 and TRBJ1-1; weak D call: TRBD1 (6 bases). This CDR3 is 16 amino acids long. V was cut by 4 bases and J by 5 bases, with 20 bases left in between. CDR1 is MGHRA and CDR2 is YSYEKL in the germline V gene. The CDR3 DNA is TGCGCCAGCAGCCTAGGCACTACAGGGAAAGGGACTGAAGCTTTCTTT. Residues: CASSLGTTGKGTEAFF.

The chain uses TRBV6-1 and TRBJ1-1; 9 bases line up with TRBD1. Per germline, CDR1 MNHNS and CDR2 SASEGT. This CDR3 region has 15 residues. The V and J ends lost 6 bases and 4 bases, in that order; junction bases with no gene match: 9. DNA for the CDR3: TGTGCCAGCAGATACCACACAGGGGGCGGCACTGAAGCTTTCTTT. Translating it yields CASRYHTGGGTEAFF.

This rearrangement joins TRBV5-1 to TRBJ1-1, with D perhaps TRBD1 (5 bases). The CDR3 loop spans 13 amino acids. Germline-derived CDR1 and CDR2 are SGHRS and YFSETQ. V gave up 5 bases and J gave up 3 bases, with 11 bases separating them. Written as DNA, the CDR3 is TGCGCCAGCAGTTCTGGGGGGGACACTGAAGCTTTCTTT. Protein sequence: CASSSGGDTEAFF.

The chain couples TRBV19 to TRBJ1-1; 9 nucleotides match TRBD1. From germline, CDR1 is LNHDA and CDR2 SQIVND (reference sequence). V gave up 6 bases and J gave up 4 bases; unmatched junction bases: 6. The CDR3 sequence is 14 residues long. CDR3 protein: CASREQGARTEAFF. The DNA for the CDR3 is TGTGCCAGTAGAGAACAGGGGGCTCGCACTGAAGCTTTCTTT.

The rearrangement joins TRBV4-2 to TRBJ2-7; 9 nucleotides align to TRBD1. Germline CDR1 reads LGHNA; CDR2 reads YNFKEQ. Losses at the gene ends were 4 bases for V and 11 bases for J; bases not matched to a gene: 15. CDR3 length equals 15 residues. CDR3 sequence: CASSPGTGTATREYF. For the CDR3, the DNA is TGTGCCAGCAGCCCCGGGACAGGGACCGCTACGAGGGAGTACTTC.

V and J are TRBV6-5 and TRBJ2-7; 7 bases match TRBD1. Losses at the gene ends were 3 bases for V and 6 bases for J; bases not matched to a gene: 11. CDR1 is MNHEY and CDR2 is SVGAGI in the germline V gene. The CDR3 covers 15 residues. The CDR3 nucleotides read TGTGCCAGCAGTTATAGGGGGCTTGATGTCGGCGAGCAGTACTTC. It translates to CASSYRGLDVGEQYF.

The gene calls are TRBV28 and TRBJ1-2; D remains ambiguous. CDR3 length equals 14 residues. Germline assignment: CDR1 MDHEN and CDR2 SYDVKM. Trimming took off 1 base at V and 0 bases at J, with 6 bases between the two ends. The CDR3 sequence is CASSLSVANYGYTF. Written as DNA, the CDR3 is TGTGCCAGCAGTTTATCGGTCGCTAACTATGGCTACACCTTC.

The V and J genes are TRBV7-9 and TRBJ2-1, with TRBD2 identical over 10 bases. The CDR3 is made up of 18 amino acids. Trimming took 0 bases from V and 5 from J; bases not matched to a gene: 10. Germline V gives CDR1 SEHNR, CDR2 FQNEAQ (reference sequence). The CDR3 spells CASSLAPRTSGGHNEQFF. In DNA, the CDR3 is TGTGCCAGCAGCTTAGCGCCACGGACTAGCGGAGGCCACAATGAGCAGTTCTTC.